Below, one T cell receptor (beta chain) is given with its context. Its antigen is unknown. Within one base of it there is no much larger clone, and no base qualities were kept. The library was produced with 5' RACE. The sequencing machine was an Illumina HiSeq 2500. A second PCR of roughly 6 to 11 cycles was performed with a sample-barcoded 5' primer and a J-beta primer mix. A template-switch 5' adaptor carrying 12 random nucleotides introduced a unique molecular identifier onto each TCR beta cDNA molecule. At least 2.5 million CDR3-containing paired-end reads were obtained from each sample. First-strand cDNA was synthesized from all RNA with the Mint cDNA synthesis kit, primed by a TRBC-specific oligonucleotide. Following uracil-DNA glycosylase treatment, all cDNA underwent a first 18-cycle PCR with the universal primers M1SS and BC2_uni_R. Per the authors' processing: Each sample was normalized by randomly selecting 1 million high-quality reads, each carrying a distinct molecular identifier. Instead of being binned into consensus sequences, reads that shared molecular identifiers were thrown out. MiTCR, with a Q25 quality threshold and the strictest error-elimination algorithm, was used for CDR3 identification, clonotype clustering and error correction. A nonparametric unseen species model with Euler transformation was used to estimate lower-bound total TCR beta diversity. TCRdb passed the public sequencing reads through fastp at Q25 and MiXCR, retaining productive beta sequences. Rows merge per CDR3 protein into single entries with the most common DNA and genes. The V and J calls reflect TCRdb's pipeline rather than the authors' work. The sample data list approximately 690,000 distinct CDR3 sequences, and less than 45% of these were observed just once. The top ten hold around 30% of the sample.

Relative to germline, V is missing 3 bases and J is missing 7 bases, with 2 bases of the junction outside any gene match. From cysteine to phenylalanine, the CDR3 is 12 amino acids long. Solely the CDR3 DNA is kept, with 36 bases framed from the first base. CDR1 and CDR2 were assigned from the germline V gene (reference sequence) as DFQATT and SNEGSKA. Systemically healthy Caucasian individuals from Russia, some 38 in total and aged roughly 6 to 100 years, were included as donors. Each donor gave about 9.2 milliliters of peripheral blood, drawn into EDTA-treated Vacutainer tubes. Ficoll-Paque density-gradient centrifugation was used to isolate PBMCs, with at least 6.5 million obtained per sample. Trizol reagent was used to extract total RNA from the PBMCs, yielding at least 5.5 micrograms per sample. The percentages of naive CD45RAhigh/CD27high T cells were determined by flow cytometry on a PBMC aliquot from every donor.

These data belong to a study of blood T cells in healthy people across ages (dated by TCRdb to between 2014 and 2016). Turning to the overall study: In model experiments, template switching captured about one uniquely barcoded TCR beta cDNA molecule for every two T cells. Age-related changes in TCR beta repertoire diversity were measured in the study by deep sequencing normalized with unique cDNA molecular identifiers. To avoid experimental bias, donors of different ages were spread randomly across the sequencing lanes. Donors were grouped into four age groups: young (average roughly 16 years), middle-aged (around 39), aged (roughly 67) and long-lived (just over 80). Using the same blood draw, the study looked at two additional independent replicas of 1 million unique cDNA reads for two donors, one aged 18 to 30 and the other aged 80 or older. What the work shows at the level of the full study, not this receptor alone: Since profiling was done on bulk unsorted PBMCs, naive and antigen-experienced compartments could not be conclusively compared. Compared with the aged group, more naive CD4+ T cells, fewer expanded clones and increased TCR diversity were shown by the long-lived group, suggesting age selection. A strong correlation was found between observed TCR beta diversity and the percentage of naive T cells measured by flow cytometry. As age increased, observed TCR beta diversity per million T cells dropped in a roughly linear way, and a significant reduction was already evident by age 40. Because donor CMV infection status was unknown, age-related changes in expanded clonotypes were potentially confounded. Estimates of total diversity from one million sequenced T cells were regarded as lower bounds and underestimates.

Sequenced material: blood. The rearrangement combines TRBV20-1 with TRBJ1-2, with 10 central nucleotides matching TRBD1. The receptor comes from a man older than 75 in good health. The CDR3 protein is CSARRQGAGYTF. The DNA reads TGCAGTGCTAGGAGACAGGGGGCTGGCTACACCTTC.